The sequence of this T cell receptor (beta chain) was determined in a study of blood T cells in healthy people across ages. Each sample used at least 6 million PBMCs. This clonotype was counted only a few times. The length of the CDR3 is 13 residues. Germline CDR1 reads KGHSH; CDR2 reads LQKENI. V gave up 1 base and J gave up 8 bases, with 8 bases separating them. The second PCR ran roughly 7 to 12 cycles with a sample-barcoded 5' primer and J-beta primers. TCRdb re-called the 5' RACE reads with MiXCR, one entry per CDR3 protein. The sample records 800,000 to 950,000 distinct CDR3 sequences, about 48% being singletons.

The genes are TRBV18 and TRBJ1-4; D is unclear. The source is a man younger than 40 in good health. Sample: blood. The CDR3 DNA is TGTGCCAGCTCACCACGTGGAGGGGAAAAACTGTTTTTT. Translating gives CASSPRGGEKLFF.